The 26 T cell receptor beta chains listed next were all sequenced from one sample in a study of blood T cell repertoires in COVID-19 (dated by TCRdb to the early 2020s). Libraries were prepared through the immunoSEQ multiplex PCR assay. Entries here come from immuneACCESS through TCRdb and include only in-frame sequences with V and J called. Some clones fail to appear in such tables; in the studies checked, an unresolved V gene covers under half of the shortfall, and the cause of the remainder is unknown. This sample has fewer than 40,000 clones in its table, and about 91% of those were observed once. The ten largest make up roughly 9.5% of the sample. The sequenced sample consisted of peripheral blood. These receptors all stem from a human donor with active COVID-19. The donor label of this sample is uncertain.

The genes are TRBV7-2 and TRBJ2-3, with no clear D. Germline values: CDR1 SGHTA, CDR2 FQGNSA. Trimming cost V 0 bases and J 4 bases, with 8 bases left between them. There are 14 residues in the CDR3. The chain's CDR3 is CASSLAQVADTQYF. CDR3 sequence (DNA): TGTGCCAGCAGCTTAGCGCAGGTTGCAGATACGCAGTATTTT.

This sequence joins TRBV7-2 and TRBJ2-1, with 7 bases matching TRBD2. The length of the CDR3 is 15 residues. CDR1 is SGHTA and CDR2 is FQGNSA in the germline V gene. V gave up 1 base and J gave up 4 bases; unmatched junction bases: 4. The CDR3 protein is CASSLGGGTYNEQFF. The DNA of the CDR3 is TGTGCCAGCAGCTTAGGGGGGGGGACTTACAATGAGCAGTTCTTC.

This rearrangement joins TRBV6-2 or TRBV6-3 to TRBJ1-4, with D hard to call. The CDR3 consists of 15 residues. Trimming pared 6 bases from V and 4 bases from J, leaving 15 bases between. Looked up from germline, CDR1 is MNHEY and CDR2 is SVGEGT. DNA of the CDR3: TGTGCCAGCAGCTCCCGGGCGGAGGATAATGAAAAACTGTTTTTT. This codes for CASSSRAEDNEKLFF.

The table lists this clone with a count of one. Here the CDR3 DNA reads TGTGCCAGCAGCCAAGATAGGGCAGGGGTTGGAGCCCAGCATTTT. This encodes CASSQDRAGVGAQHF. The rearrangement links TRBV4-2 to TRBJ1-5; weak D call: TRBD1 (6 bases). V lost 0 bases and J 11 bases, leaving 17 bases between the germline ends. There are 15 residues in the CDR3. Germline CDR1 reads LGHNA; CDR2 reads YNFKEQ.

The chain recombines TRBV4-1 with TRBJ2-6, with 13 bases lining up with TRBD2. Trimming removed 0 bases from V and 2 bases from J; junction bases left unmatched: 4. Germline V gene data show CDR1 as MGHRA and CDR2 as YSYEKL. This CDR3 has 19 amino acids. CDR3 in DNA: TGCGCCAGCAGCCAAGATCGCACTAGCGGGGGGGCTGGGGCCAACGTCCTGACTTTC. This codes for CASSQDRTSGGAGANVLTF.

The rearrangement uses TRBV7-9 and TRBJ1-5; TRBD1 agrees at 7 bases. Germline lookup yields CDR1 SEHNR and CDR2 FQNEAQ (reference sequence). V lost 4 bases to trimming and J lost 7 bases; unmatched junction nucleotides: 16. This CDR3 is built from 17 residues. Written as DNA, the CDR3 is TGTGCCAGCAGCTCGGTGACAGGGTTGGAAGGCTGGCAGCCCCAGCATTTT. Amino acid sequence: CASSSVTGLEGWQPQHF.

This chain connects TRBV25-1 to TRBJ1-4; D is ambiguous. The CDR3 spans 11 residues. Germline CDR1 and CDR2: MGHDK and SYGVNS. The V gene lost 6 bases and the J gene lost 12 bases, with 11 bases spanning the gap. CDR3 bases: TGTGCCAGCAGCTTTAATCGGGAACTGTTTTTT. Its translation: CASSFNRELFF.

J is TRBJ1-4 and V is TRBV28, with 7 bases fitting TRBD1. V shed 2 bases and J 2 bases; nucleotides not matched to a gene: 2. CDR3 size: 15 residues. The germline gives CDR1 MDHEN, CDR2 SYDVKM. The CDR3 protein is CASSLPQGTNEKLFF. The DNA of the CDR3 is TGTGCCAGCAGTTTACCACAGGGGACTAATGAAAAACTGTTTTTT.

The sample holds one count of this clone. The chain employs TRBV7-8 and TRBJ2-7; 7 bases line up with TRBD1. The CDR3 has 16 residues. Trimming took 5 bases from V and 0 from J; bases not matched to a gene: 10. The germline V gene has CDR1 SGHVS and CDR2 FQNEAQ. The CDR3 DNA reads as TGTGCCAGCAGCGCCCGCCAGGGGGTCGGCTCCTACGAGCAGTACTTC. As protein: CASSARQGVGSYEQYF.

This clone was detected a few times. The rearrangement uses TRBV27 and TRBJ2-3; D might be TRBD2 (5 bases). The CDR3 is 14 amino acids. Trimming left V 4 bases short and J 5 bases short, with 13 bases between. Germline V gene data show CDR1 as MNHEY and CDR2 as SMNVEV (reference sequence). The CDR3 bases are TGTGCCAGCAGTTACCGGGATGGTGGAGATACGCAGTATTTT. As protein: CASSYRDGGDTQYF.

The rearrangement joins TRBV4-2 to TRBJ2-3, with 10 bases that match TRBD2. With 2 bases clipped from V and 7 bases from J, the junction kept 3 bases outside the gene matches. CDR1 and CDR2 from the germline V gene are LGHNA and YNFKEQ. The CDR3 extends over 14 amino acids. The CDR3 DNA sequence: TGTGCCAGCAGCCAACTAGCGGGGGATTATACGCAGTATTTT. Translating gives CASSQLAGDYTQYF.

The chain links TRBV24-1 to TRBJ2-3; 9 bases match TRBD2. Germline assignment: CDR1 KGHDR and CDR2 SFDVKD. V trimming: 4 bases; J trimming: 5 bases; junction bases outside the gene matches: 9. The length of the CDR3 is 16 residues. The DNA for the CDR3 is TGTGCCACCAGTGACCCGCGGGGGGGCTTTGGAGATACGCAGTATTTT. Translated: CATSDPRGGFGDTQYF.

The chain uses TRBV4-2 and TRBJ1-1, with 10 positions matching TRBD1. Germline lookup yields CDR1 LGHNA and CDR2 YNFKEQ. The CDR3 is made up of 16 amino acids. Trimming cost V 6 bases and J 3 bases; bases outside gene matches: 10. CDR3 DNA: TGTGCCAGCAGAGCTACCGGGACAGGGGCGGACACTGAAGCTTTCTTT. Translation: CASRATGTGADTEAFF.

J is TRBJ2-2 and V is TRBV5-4; 11 nucleotides match TRBD2. CDR1 is SGHNT, CDR2 YYREEE, per germline (reference sequence). The junction had 2 bases not matched to a gene; V was cut back by 3 bases and J by 4 bases. The CDR3 is made up of 15 amino acids. DNA of the CDR3: TGTGCCAGCAGCTCCCTAGCGGGGGGCACCGGGGAGCTGTTTTTT. Translating it yields CASSSLAGGTGELFF.

The chain links TRBV2 to TRBJ2-7; 7 nucleotides line up with TRBD2. Germline V CDR1 and CDR2: SNHLY, FYNNEI. J was trimmed by 0 bases and V by 6 bases; bases with no gene match: 8. The length of the CDR3 is 15 residues. The CDR3 DNA is TGTGCCAGCAGAAAAGGGACGGGAGGCTCCTACGAGCAGTACTTC. This encodes CASRKGTGGSYEQYF. The whole variable domain, remainder taken from reference TRBV2 and TRBJ2-7, is EPEVTQTPSHQVTQMGQEVILRCVPISNHLYFYWYRQILGQKVEFLVSFYNNEISEKSEIFDDQFSVERPDGSNFTLKIRSTKLEDSAMYFCASRKGTGGSYEQYFGPGTRLTVT.

The V call is TRBV2, the J call TRBJ2-1; 16 nucleotides match TRBD2. The CDR3 is 13 amino acids. Germline V CDR1 and CDR2: SNHLY, FYNNEI. The J segment lost 14 bases and the V segment lost 7 bases, leaving 5 bases of the junction unmatched. CDR3 bases: TGTGCCAGCATGGGACTAGCGGGAGGGCCGAAGTTCTTC. Translation gives CASMGLAGGPKFF.

This clone was counted once. The chain combines TRBV7-3 with TRBJ2-1; 13 bases line up with TRBD2. The V gene end was trimmed by 5 bases and the J gene end by 7 bases; junction bases not matched to a gene: 8. Germline values: CDR1 SGHTA, CDR2 FQGTGA. CDR3 length equals 16 residues. The CDR3: CASSPIGLAGVNEQFF. CDR3 DNA: TGTGCCAGCAGCCCAATTGGACTAGCGGGAGTAAATGAGCAGTTCTTC. Combining the CDR3 with reference TRBV7-3 and TRBJ2-1 gives the whole variable domain GAGVSQTPSNKVTEKGKYVELRCDPISGHTALYWYRQSLGQGPEFLIYFQGTGAADDSGLPNDRFFAVRPEGSVSTLKIQRTERGDSAVYLCASSPIGLAGVNEQFFGPGTRLTVL.

The chain employs TRBV30 and TRBJ2-3; no clear D. V dropped 3 bases and J dropped 2 bases, with 21 bases sitting between them. There are 17 residues in the CDR3. In germline, CDR1 is GTSNPN, CDR2 SVGIG (reference sequence). This CDR3 is CAWRAPSIPTTTDTQYF. CDR3 DNA sequence: TGTGCCTGGAGAGCCCCCTCCATCCCTACTACCACAGATACGCAGTATTTT.

The chain couples TRBV9 to TRBJ1-6; D is ambiguous. The V and J ends lost 0 bases and 6 bases respectively, with 7 bases between them. There are 14 residues in the CDR3. Looked up from germline, CDR1 is SGDLS and CDR2 is YYNGEE. The chain's CDR3 is CASSVEQINSPLHF. CDR3 nucleotides: TGTGCCAGCAGCGTAGAACAAATTAATTCACCCCTCCACTTT.

This chain joins TRBV4-3 and TRBJ2-3, with TRBD2 identical over 7 bases. V shed 0 bases, J shed 5 bases, and the junction held 11 bases outside the gene matches. The germline V gene has CDR1 LGHNA and CDR2 YSLEER. This CDR3 comprises 17 residues. CDR3 residues: CASSQDLNGAGEDTQYF. In DNA, the CDR3 is TGCGCCAGCAGCCAAGATCTGAATGGGGCGGGGGAAGATACGCAGTATTTT.

The gene calls are TRBV28 and TRBJ2-4; 7 bases agree with TRBD2. Germline V gene lookup returns CDR1 MDHEN and CDR2 SYDVKM. J gave up 0 bases and V 2 bases, and 1 base lay outside the gene matches. The CDR3 sequence is 15 residues long. The CDR3, as DNA: TGTGCCAGCAGTTTAGGCGGGGGAGCCAAAAACATTCAGTACTTC. It codes for CASSLGGGAKNIQYF.

Concerning this clone: The sample has other DNA sequences that encode this CDR3 too. CDR3 nucleotide sequence: TGTGCCAGCAGCTTAGCGGGAGGCTCCACAGATACGCAGTATTTT. It translates to CASSLAGGSTDTQYF. The gene calls are TRBV7-3 and TRBJ2-3; 8 bases line up with TRBD2. The V and J ends lost 2 bases and 2 bases, in that order; junction bases with no gene match: 3. Germline V gene sequence: CDR1 SGHTA, CDR2 FQGTGA. The CDR3 covers 15 residues.

The rearrangement joins TRBV10-3 to TRBJ2-7; no clear D. Trimming took off 0 bases at V and 3 bases at J, with 12 bases between the two ends. CDR3 length: 15 amino acids. Germline CDR1 reads ENHRY; CDR2 reads SYGVKD. The CDR3 sequence is CAISESVAPYYEQYF. In nucleotides, the CDR3 is TGTGCCATCAGTGAGTCTGTGGCCCCATACTACGAGCAGTACTTC.

The J gene is TRBJ2-7, the V gene TRBV28; TRBD2 aligns across 15 bases. This CDR3 comprises 19 residues. Germline assignment: CDR1 MDHEN and CDR2 SYDVKM. V was clipped by 6 bases and J by 6 bases; unmatched bases: 18. The CDR3, as DNA: TGTGCCAGCAGCCCCTCCCCCCGGACTAGCGGGAGGGCCTCATTCGAGCAGTACTTC. It is translated as CASSPSPRTSGRASFEQYF.

The V call is TRBV6-2 or TRBV6-3, the J call TRBJ1-2; no clear D. This CDR3 contains 13 residues. The germline V gene has CDR1 MNHEY and CDR2 SVGEGT. The V gene lost 2 bases and the J gene lost 6 bases, with 10 bases spanning the gap. The CDR3 loop reads CASSYPNEDGYTF. The CDR3 bases are TGTGCCAGCAGTTACCCGAACGAGGATGGCTACACCTTC.

The chain recombines TRBV9 with TRBJ2-5; D uncertain. Trimming took off 2 bases at V and 2 bases at J, with 7 bases between the two ends. The CDR3 spans 13 residues. The V gene's germline CDR1 is SGDLS and CDR2 YYNGEE. The CDR3, as DNA: TGTGCCAGCAGCGTCTCAGATCAAGAGACCCAGTACTTC. Encoded protein: CASSVSDQETQYF.